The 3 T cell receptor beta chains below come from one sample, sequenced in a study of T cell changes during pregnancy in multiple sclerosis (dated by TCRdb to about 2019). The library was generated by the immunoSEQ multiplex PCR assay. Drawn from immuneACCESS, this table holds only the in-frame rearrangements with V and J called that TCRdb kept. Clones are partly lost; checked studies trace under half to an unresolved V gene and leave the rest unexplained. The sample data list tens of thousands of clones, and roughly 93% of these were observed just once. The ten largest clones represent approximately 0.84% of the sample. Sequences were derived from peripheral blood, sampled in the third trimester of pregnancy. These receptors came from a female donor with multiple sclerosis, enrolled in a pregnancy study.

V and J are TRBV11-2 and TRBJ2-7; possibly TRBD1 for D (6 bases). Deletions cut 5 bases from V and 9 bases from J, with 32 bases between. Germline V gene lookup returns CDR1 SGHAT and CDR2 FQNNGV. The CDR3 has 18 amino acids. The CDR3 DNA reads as TGTGCCAGCAGCCCCCTTTCCCCCCTCCGGGACATGAAGGGTTGGCAGTACTTC. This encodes CASSPLSPLRDMKGWQYF.

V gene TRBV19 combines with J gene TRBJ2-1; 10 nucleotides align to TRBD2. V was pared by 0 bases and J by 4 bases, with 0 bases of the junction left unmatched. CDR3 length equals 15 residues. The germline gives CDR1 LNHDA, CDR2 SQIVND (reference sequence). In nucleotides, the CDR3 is TGTGCCAGTAGTATAGAACTAGCGGGGTACAATGAGCAGTTCTTC. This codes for CASSIELAGYNEQFF.

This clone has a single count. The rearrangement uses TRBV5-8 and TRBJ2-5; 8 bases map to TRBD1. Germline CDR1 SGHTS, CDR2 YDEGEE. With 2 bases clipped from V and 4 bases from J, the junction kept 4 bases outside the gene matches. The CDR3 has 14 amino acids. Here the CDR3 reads CASSFGQGSETQYF. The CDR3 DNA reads TGTGCCAGCAGCTTTGGACAGGGTTCAGAGACCCAGTACTTC.